This T cell receptor (beta chain) emerged from a study of cytomegalovirus exposure and HLA in healthy donors. Trimming pared 8 bases from V and 10 bases from J, leaving 14 bases between. Germline-derived CDR1 and CDR2 are ENHRY and SYGVKD. The CDR3 is 11 residues long. Note on this clone: The antigen is unknown.

Overall study results and limits: Cytomegalovirus status was reportedly diagnosed by the classifier with high sensitivity and specificity.

PCR used 60 Vbeta primers and 13 Jbeta primers. Here immunoSEQ multiplex PCR was the method, and the copy in TCRdb shows in-frame clones only, minus some. The sample has 95,000 to 150,000 clones, around four fifths seen once. The genes are TRBV10-3 and TRBJ1-2; TRBD1 is a possible D gene (5 bases). This TCR derives from a man in his forties in good health and CMV-seronegative. Sequencing was carried out using PBMCs. The CDR3 reads CAIWAGDDYTF. CDR3 DNA sequence: TGTGCCATCTGGGCGGGGGATGACTACACCTTC.